A single sample gave rise to the 32 T cell receptor beta chains below, sequenced in a study of CD8 T cells in ankylosing spondylitis. TCRdb ran MiXCR on the 5' RACE reads and lists one entry per CDR3 protein. This table holds approximately 200,000 distinct CDR3 sequences, about 13% found once. The specimen was blood, either unsorted or a sorted T cell fraction (not recorded which). These receptors were obtained from a male donor with ankylosing spondylitis or in good health (not recorded which).

Many counts were recorded for this clonotype. This rearrangement joins TRBV4-1 to TRBJ1-1; D not certain. With 4 bases removed from V and 1 base from J, the gap between germline ends came to 10 bases. CDR3 length: 14 amino acids. Looked up from germline, CDR1 is MGHRA and CDR2 is YSYEKL. DNA of the CDR3: TGCGCCAGCAGCCTTATGACGGGGAACACTGAAGCTTTCTTT. Its translation is CASSLMTGNTEAFF.

This clonotype was seen only a few times. The chain combines TRBV12-3 or TRBV12-4 with TRBJ2-3; D unresolved. Trimming removed 3 bases from V and 4 bases from J, with 11 bases in between. This CDR3 is built from 14 residues. For the CDR3, the DNA is TGTGCCAGCAGTTTCAGCGCCCCAGCAGATACGCAGTATTTT. Translating it yields CASSFSAPADTQYF.

V and J are TRBV9 and TRBJ2-1, with TRBD2 matching 7 bases. From germline, CDR1 is SGDLS and CDR2 YYNGEE. CDR3 length: 15 residues. Trimming removed 4 bases from V and 2 bases from J; junction bases left unmatched: 6. CDR3 coding DNA: TGTGCCAGCAGCCCTAGCGGAGACGCCTACAATGAGCAGTTCTTC. Its translation: CASSPSGDAYNEQFF.

This rearrangement joins TRBV6-5 to TRBJ2-1; perhaps TRBD2 as D (6 bases). Trimming removed 2 bases from V and 9 bases from J, with 14 bases in between. This CDR3 spans 14 amino acids. The germline V gene has CDR1 MNHEY and CDR2 SVGAGI. The CDR3 DNA sequence: TGTGCCAGCAGTTACGCCCCGGGACTCGGTGAGCAGTTCTTC. Its protein is CASSYAPGLGEQFF.

Only a few counts were recorded for this clonotype. The chain is built from TRBV27 and TRBJ2-3; D call uncertain. Looked up from germline, CDR1 is MNHEY and CDR2 is SMNVEV (reference sequence). V lost 6 bases and J lost 2, with 12 bases in between. The CDR3 is made up of 14 amino acids. The CDR3 sequence: CASSPYTITDTQYF. CDR3 nucleotide sequence: TGTGCCAGCAGCCCCTACACTATCACAGATACGCAGTATTTT.

This clonotype has more than one count but fewer than ten. The CDR3 spells CASSLYRGGVTADTQYF. CDR3 nucleotide sequence: TGTGCCAGCAGTTTATACCGTGGCGGGGTGACCGCAGATACGCAGTATTTT. This chain joins TRBV28 and TRBJ2-3, with D possibly being TRBD2 (6 bases). This CDR3 contains 17 residues. V was pared by 1 base and J by 4 bases, with 18 bases between. Germline assignment: CDR1 MDHEN and CDR2 SYDVKM.

The chain recombines TRBV27 with TRBJ2-2, with TRBD2 identical over 11 bases. This CDR3 is built from 14 residues. With 5 bases clipped from V and 5 bases from J, the junction kept 1 base outside the gene matches. Germline V gives CDR1 MNHEY, CDR2 SMNVEV (reference sequence). The DNA for the CDR3 is TGTGCCAGCAGTATAGCGGGAGGGACCGGGGAGCTGTTTTTT. It encodes CASSIAGGTGELFF.

Only a few counts were recorded for this clonotype. V usage is TRBV19 and J usage is TRBJ2-7; TRBD1 or TRBD2 may be the D gene (7 bases each). CDR3 length equals 16 residues. The germline V gene has CDR1 LNHDA and CDR2 SQIVND (reference sequence). Deletions cut 5 bases from V and 4 bases from J, with 21 bases between. The CDR3 DNA reads TGTGCCAGTAGTGGGGGGGACAGTGGTCCCCCGTACGAGCAGTACTTC. Its translation is CASSGGDSGPPYEQYF. Filled out from reference TRBV19 and TRBJ2-7, the complete variable domain reads DGGITQSPKYLFRKEGQNVTLSCEQNLNHDAMYWYRQDPGQGLRLIYYSQIVNDFQKGDIAEGYSVSREKKESFPLTVTSAQKNPTAFYLCASSGGDSGPPYEQYFGPGTRLTVT.

This rearrangement joins TRBV20-1 to TRBJ2-7; the D gene is possibly TRBD2 (6 bases). This CDR3 contains 15 residues. Trimming stripped 2 bases from V and 0 bases from J, with 14 bases between. CDR1 and CDR2 from the germline V gene are DFQATT and SNEGSKA (reference sequence). Here the CDR3 reads CSARQLAESSYEQYF. CDR3 sequence (DNA): TGCAGTGCTAGACAGTTAGCGGAAAGCTCCTACGAGCAGTACTTC.

This clonotype came up a few times. V usage is TRBV30 and J usage is TRBJ2-7, with a tentative D call TRBD1 (5 bases). Trimming stripped 2 bases from V and 11 bases from J, with 22 bases between. CDR3 length: 14 amino acids. Germline-derived CDR1 and CDR2 are GTSNPN and SVGIG (reference sequence). The CDR3 is CAWSLEDKKDGEYF. The CDR3 DNA is TGTGCCTGGAGTTTAGAGGACAAGAAGGATGGGGAGTACTTC.

The rearrangement joins TRBV27 to TRBJ1-1, with 11 bases matching TRBD1. The CDR3 has 15 residues. Germline values: CDR1 MNHEY, CDR2 SMNVEV (reference sequence). J was trimmed by 5 bases and V by 5 bases; bases with no gene match: 7. The CDR3 coding sequence is TGTGCCAGCAGTCCTGGGACAGGGGGAGTTACTGAAGCTTTCTTT. Its translation: CASSPGTGGVTEAFF.

This clonotype has ten or more counts. The rearrangement uses TRBV29-1 and TRBJ2-5; the D call may be TRBD1 or TRBD2 (5 bases each). The V gene's germline CDR1 is SQVTM and CDR2 ANQGSEA. The CDR3 runs 15 residues. With 0 bases removed from V and 4 bases from J, the gap between germline ends came to 15 bases. The CDR3 DNA reads TGCAGCGTTGAAGATAAAGCGGCTGGGGGAGAGACCCAGTACTTC. Its protein is CSVEDKAAGGETQYF.

This clonotype was detected only a few times. The chain employs TRBV27 and TRBJ2-3, with D perhaps TRBD1 or TRBD2 (5 bases each). Trimming shortened V by 6 bases and J by 3 bases, and 19 bases separated the two germline ends. The CDR3 has 16 amino acids. Germline CDR1 is MNHEY and CDR2 is SMNVEV (reference sequence). In DNA, the CDR3 is TGTGCCAGCAGCCCCCTCGCCTCTGGGGGAACAGATACGCAGTATTTT. As protein: CASSPLASGGTDTQYF.

V usage is TRBV7-9 and J usage is TRBJ2-3; D possibly matches TRBD1 or TRBD2 (5 bases each). The CDR3 sequence is 12 residues long. CDR1 is SEHNR, CDR2 FQNEAQ, per germline (reference sequence). V shed 6 bases and J shed 5 bases, with 9 bases lying between them. DNA for the CDR3: TGTGCCAGCAGTTCGGGGCTAGATACGCAGTATTTT. Translation: CASSSGLDTQYF.

V is TRBV5-6 and J is TRBJ2-1; TRBD2 agrees at 13 bases. The V gene end was trimmed by 5 bases and the J gene end by 9 bases; junction bases not matched to a gene: 8. CDR1 is SGHDT, CDR2 YYEEEE, per germline. CDR3 length: 15 residues. The CDR3 nucleotides read TGTGCCAGCAGTTTTTGGACTAGCGGGAGTAGTGAGCAGTTCTTC. It specifies CASSFWTSGSSEQFF.

This clonotype was recorded many times. The chain has TRBV27 and TRBJ2-5; D possibly corresponds to TRBD1 (5 bases). V was pared by 3 bases and J by 2 bases, with 10 bases between. The CDR3 runs 14 residues. Germline CDR1 MNHEY, CDR2 SMNVEV (reference sequence). DNA of the CDR3: TGTGCCAGCAGTTTGGTAAACAGGCAAGAGACCCAGTACTTC. This gives the protein CASSLVNRQETQYF.

This clonotype turned up a few times. The V and J genes are TRBV6-1 and TRBJ2-3; D may be TRBD1 (5 bases). The germline CDR1 and CDR2 sequences are MNHNS and SASEGT. V was clipped by 7 bases and J by 4 bases, with 15 bases between them. CDR3 length: 14 residues. CDR3 region: CASKPQGGADTQYF. As DNA, the CDR3 is TGTGCCAGCAAACCCCAGGGTGGCGCAGATACGCAGTATTTT.

CDR3 bases: TGTGCCAGCAGGGGGTGGCAGGGGAACACAGATACGCAGTATTTT. Its translation: CASRGWQGNTDTQYF. The J gene is TRBJ2-3, the V gene TRBV2; the D gene is possibly TRBD1 (6 bases). Trimming removed 6 bases from V and 2 bases from J, with 15 bases in between. CDR3 length: 15 residues. Per the germline V gene, CDR1 is SNHLY and CDR2 is FYNNEI.

This clonotype has just a few counts. This chain joins TRBV5-5 and TRBJ2-1, with D unresolved. Per germline, CDR1 SGHKS and CDR2 YYEKEE (reference sequence). The CDR3 runs to 14 residues. V was trimmed by 4 bases and J by 5 bases, leaving 13 bases between them. This chain's CDR3 is CASSPFLTDNEQFF. CDR3 nucleotides: TGTGCCAGCAGCCCCTTCCTCACCGACAATGAGCAGTTCTTC.

The rearrangement links TRBV10-3 to TRBJ2-7, with 8 bases lining up with TRBD2. V gave up 10 bases and J gave up 0 bases; unmatched junction bases: 8. The germline V gene has CDR1 ENHRY and CDR2 SYGVKD. The length of the CDR3 is 14 residues. The CDR3 coding sequence is TGTGCCACGAGCGGGGGCCTTAGCTCCTACGAGCAGTACTTC. Protein product: CATSGGLSSYEQYF.

This clonotype was observed many times. This sequence joins TRBV29-1 and TRBJ2-1; D gene ambiguous. The CDR3 totals 20 residues. Germline loops: CDR1 SQVTM, CDR2 ANQGSEA. V was clipped by 4 bases and J by 1 base, with 29 bases between them. CDR3 protein: CSVVDTSPSGPVRSYNEQFF. The CDR3 DNA follows: TGCAGCGTTGTTGATACCTCTCCCTCGGGTCCCGTCAGGTCCTACAATGAGCAGTTCTTC.

The V gene is TRBV5-1, the J gene TRBJ2-7; D might be TRBD1 or TRBD2, each matching 7 bases. V was cut by 1 base and J by 5 bases, with 19 bases left in between. Germline V lookup: CDR1 SGHRS, CDR2 YFSETQ. The CDR3 is made up of 16 amino acids. The CDR3 coding sequence is TGCGCCAGCAGCTTGCGTCAGGGGGGGCTGTATCACGAGCAGTACTTC. Translation gives CASSLRQGGLYHEQYF.

The chain links TRBV4-1 to TRBJ2-7; 9 positions agree with TRBD2. Germline assignment: CDR1 MGHRA and CDR2 YSYEKL. Trimming cost V 0 bases and J 2 bases; bases outside gene matches: 5. This CDR3 has 16 residues. The CDR3 DNA reads TGCGCCAGCAGCCAAGATTGGCGGGAGGGTGCCTACGAGCAGTACTTC. Protein product: CASSQDWREGAYEQYF.

This clonotype has only a few counts. The chain recombines TRBV12-3 or TRBV12-4 with TRBJ2-3; TRBD1 matches at 8 bases. Trimming took 6 bases from V and 5 from J; bases not matched to a gene: 7. The CDR3 is 14 residues long. The CDR3 is CASREDRVGDTQYF. As DNA, the CDR3 is TGTGCCAGCAGAGAGGACAGGGTTGGAGATACGCAGTATTTT.

The chain is built from TRBV3-1 and TRBJ1-4; TRBD1 matches at 7 bases. After removal of 4 bases from V and 5 bases from J, the junction contained 4 bases not matched to a gene. Germline CDR1 is LGHDT and CDR2 is YNNKEL (reference sequence). The CDR3 has 14 amino acids. CDR3 nucleotide sequence: TGTGCCAGCAGCCCCACAGGGGCGAATGAAAAACTGTTTTTT. It codes for CASSPTGANEKLFF.

In this sample, this clonotype turned up a few times. V usage is TRBV30 and J usage is TRBJ2-1; D is unresolved. Looked up from germline, CDR1 is GTSNPN and CDR2 is SVGIG (reference sequence). The CDR3 has 15 amino acids. With 0 bases removed from V and 0 bases from J, the gap between germline ends came to 9 bases. The chain's CDR3 is CAWSVLAASYNEQFF. The CDR3 region has the DNA TGTGCCTGGAGTGTACTTGCGGCCTCCTACAATGAGCAGTTCTTC. Variable domain in full (rest from reference TRBV30 and TRBJ2-1): SQTIHQWPATLVQPVGSPLSLECTVEGTSNPNLYWYRQAAGRGLQLLFYSVGIGQISSEVPQNLSASRPQDRQFILSSKKLLLSDSGFYLCAWSVLAASYNEQFFGPGTRLTVL.

V is TRBV29-1 and J is TRBJ1-1; TRBD1 is a possible D gene (5 bases). CDR1 and CDR2 (germline): SQVTM, ANQGSEA. V was cut by 5 bases and J by 0 bases, with 7 bases left in between. The CDR3 is 12 residues long. The DNA of the CDR3 is TGCAGCGTTCGGGACCTGAACACTGAAGCTTTCTTT. Translated, it gives CSVRDLNTEAFF.

The CDR3 loop reads CASSLSAGGGTEAFF. As DNA, the CDR3 is TGTGCCAGCAGTTTATCAGCGGGGGGCGGCACTGAAGCTTTCTTT. The rearrangement joins TRBV27 to TRBJ1-1; D is possibly TRBD1 (6 bases). CDR3 length: 15 amino acids. V lost 0 bases, J lost 4 bases, and 12 bases lay in between. The germline V gene encodes CDR1 MNHEY and CDR2 SMNVEV (reference sequence).

CDR3 in amino acids: CASSLWGSTNEKLFF. CDR3 sequence (DNA): TGTGCCAGCAGTTTATGGGGATCAACTAATGAAAAACTGTTTTTT. V is TRBV12-3 or TRBV12-4 and J is TRBJ1-4; D uncertain. The CDR3 consists of 15 residues. The V gene lost 2 bases and the J gene lost 0 bases, with 7 bases spanning the gap.

Ten or more counts support this clonotype. The rearrangement uses TRBV4-1 and TRBJ2-1, with TRBD2 identical over 8 bases. With 4 bases clipped from V and 1 base from J, the junction kept 6 bases outside the gene matches. The CDR3 has 16 residues. The germline CDR1 and CDR2 sequences are MGHRA and YSYEKL. The CDR3 nucleotides are TGCGCCAGCAGCCTGATACTAGCGGATTCCTACAATGAGCAGTTCTTC. Its protein is CASSLILADSYNEQFF.

In its sample, this clonotype was seen a few times. The genes are TRBV12-3 or TRBV12-4 and TRBJ2-2, with unresolved D. The CDR3 contains 14 residues. V was pared by 6 bases and J by 2 bases, with 10 bases between. The CDR3 region has the DNA TGTGCCAGCAGGCTAGACTTAAACACCGGGGAGCTGTTTTTT. Residues: CASRLDLNTGELFF.

This clonotype has just a few counts. This chain connects TRBV2 to TRBJ2-3; weak D call: TRBD1 (6 bases). Germline V gene data show CDR1 as SNHLY and CDR2 as FYNNEI. V was clipped by 10 bases and J by 0 bases, with 17 bases between them. CDR3 length: 15 residues. In DNA form, the CDR3 reads TGTGCCATCCTGGCAGGACAGACTAGCACAGATACGCAGTATTTT. Translation gives CAILAGQTSTDTQYF.